The entry below gives a single T cell receptor (beta chain) sequence along with its context. The data are from a study of cytomegalovirus exposure and HLA in healthy donors. The V gene's germline CDR1 is KGHSH and CDR2 LQKENI. The CDR3 is made up of 13 amino acids. Trimming stripped 7 bases from V and 0 bases from J, with 10 bases between. PCR employed 60 Vbeta and 13 Jbeta primers. Produced via immunoSEQ multiplex PCR; TCRdb's table is partial and in-frame only. The profile shows about 160,000 clones, 68% of them singletons. V and J are TRBV18 and TRBJ2-7; D is undetermined. Material: PBMCs. The receptor comes from a woman between 18 and 29 years old in good health and CMV-seropositive. CDR3 bases: TGTGCCAGCTTGTCTAGTACCTCCTACGAGCAGTACTTC. This encodes CASLSSTSYEQYF.